What follows are 10 T cell receptor beta chains derived from one specimen sequenced in a study of T cells in Graves' hyperthyroidism and ophthalmopathy. RNA transcripts served as the template for amplifying TCR beta CDR3 regions. HTBI primers were the set used in a first-round RT-PCR of the TCR CDR3. TCRdb processed the multiplex PCR reads anew with MiXCR; each CDR3 protein has one entry. The sample lists under 350,000 distinct CDR3 sequences; about 20% were seen once. Sequenced: blood. The receptors stem from a woman aged 45-59 years with Graves' hyperthyroidism.

V usage is TRBV5-1 and J usage is TRBJ1-3, with D possibly matching TRBD1 (5 bases). V dropped 4 bases and J dropped 3 bases, with 14 bases sitting between them. The CDR3 has 15 residues. Germline CDR1 SGHRS, CDR2 YFSETQ. The CDR3 DNA reads TGCGCCAGCAGCGCAGACAGAGAATTTGGAAACACCATATATTTT. This sequence encodes CASSADREFGNTIYF.

With regard to this clonotype: The junction departs from the called germline gene at one end, perhaps through a read error. The chain combines TRBV7-9 with TRBJ1-3; D remains unclear. Germline-derived CDR1 and CDR2 are SEHNR and FQNEAQ (reference sequence). This CDR3 contains 15 residues. The CDR3, as DNA: TGCGCCAGCAGCTTGGATGGCAGTAAGGGAAACACCATATATTTT. It specifies CASSLDGSKGNTIYF.

This clonotype was found many times. The chain recombines TRBV6-1 with TRBJ2-3, with D perhaps matching TRBD2 (6 bases). The CDR3 is made up of 17 amino acids. Trimming took off 3 bases at V and 3 bases at J, with 19 bases between the two ends. Germline V CDR1 and CDR2: MNHNS, SASEGT. The CDR3 reads CASSDPAWGRTTDTQYF. The CDR3 DNA follows: TGTGCCAGCAGTGATCCCGCTTGGGGGAGGACGACAGATACGCAGTATTTT.

Only a few counts were recorded for this clonotype. The chain has TRBV19 and TRBJ1-5; D call uncertain. Germline values: CDR1 LNHDA, CDR2 SQIVND (reference sequence). The CDR3 extends over 16 amino acids. Between the trimmed V and J ends, which lost 3 bases and 3 bases, there was a span of 15 bases. In DNA form, the CDR3 reads TGTGCCAGTAGTATCCCGGGAATGAGGGCCAATCAGCCCCAGCATTTT. This sequence encodes CASSIPGMRANQPQHF.

For this clonotype: As the CDR3 is not closed by the conserved phenylalanine or tryptophan, this likely results from a read error. The gene calls are TRBV6-2 or TRBV6-3 and TRBJ1-6; 8 bases are a match to TRBD1. The CDR3 runs to 15 residues. CDR1 and CDR2 (germline): MNHEY, SVGEGT. Germline trimming cut 7 bases from V and 9 bases from J; bases unmatched to any gene: 11. The CDR3 DNA is TGTGCCAGCACCGTAGACAGGGGCCAGGGTTCACCCCTCCACCTT. This gives the protein CASTVDRGQGSPLHL.

The V gene is TRBV12-3 or TRBV12-4, the J gene TRBJ2-2; 7 bases align to TRBD2. The V and J ends lost 8 bases and 7 bases, in that order; junction bases with no gene match: 13. The CDR3 is 15 amino acids. CDR3 DNA: TGTGCCAGCGTCCCGCGGGAGTCCCGAGGCGGGGAGCTGTTTTTT. Its protein product is CASVPRESRGGELFF.

This clonotype appeared many times. The chain employs TRBV7-9 and TRBJ2-3, with 11 nucleotides matching TRBD2. The V and J ends lost 3 bases and 4 bases, in that order; junction bases with no gene match: 15. This CDR3 is built from 19 residues. The germline gives CDR1 SEHNR, CDR2 FQNEAQ (reference sequence). CDR3 DNA: TGTGCCAGCAGCTTCCTCCAGTATACTAGCGGGGGAGGTGCAGATACGCAGTATTTT. This gives the protein CASSFLQYTSGGGADTQYF.

This clonotype showed up many times. The V call is TRBV12-3 or TRBV12-4, the J call TRBJ1-1; D is possibly TRBD1 (5 bases). V lost 2 bases to trimming and J lost 4 bases, with 8 bases between them. The length of the CDR3 is 13 residues. The CDR3 spells CASSLRGGTEAFF. Written as DNA, the CDR3 is TGTGCCAGCAGTTTACGGGGCGGCACTGAAGCTTTCTTT.

This clonotype was recorded at least ten times. This sequence joins TRBV6-1 and TRBJ1-5; 7 bases map to TRBD1. Germline CDR1 reads MNHNS; CDR2 reads SASEGT. V shed 6 bases, J shed 2 bases, and the junction held 7 bases outside the gene matches. CDR3 length: 15 residues. The CDR3 region is CASRVRQGGNQPQHF. Written as DNA, the CDR3 is TGTGCCAGCAGGGTACGACAGGGCGGCAATCAGCCCCAGCATTTT.

The chain recombines TRBV30 with TRBJ2-1; 9 nucleotides align to TRBD2. CDR1 GTSNPN and CDR2 SVGIG come from the germline V gene (reference sequence). Losses at the gene ends were 0 bases for V and 5 bases for J; bases not matched to a gene: 2. The CDR3 length is 14 residues. CDR3 sequence: CAWSVKRGDNEQFF. The CDR3 DNA follows: TGTGCCTGGAGTGTAAAGCGGGGGGACAATGAGCAGTTCTTC. Complete variable domain (other parts from reference TRBV30 and TRBJ2-1): SQTIHQWPATLVQPVGSPLSLECTVEGTSNPNLYWYRQAAGRGLQLLFYSVGIGQISSEVPQNLSASRPQDRQFILSSKKLLLSDSGFYLCAWSVKRGDNEQFFGPGTRLTVL.